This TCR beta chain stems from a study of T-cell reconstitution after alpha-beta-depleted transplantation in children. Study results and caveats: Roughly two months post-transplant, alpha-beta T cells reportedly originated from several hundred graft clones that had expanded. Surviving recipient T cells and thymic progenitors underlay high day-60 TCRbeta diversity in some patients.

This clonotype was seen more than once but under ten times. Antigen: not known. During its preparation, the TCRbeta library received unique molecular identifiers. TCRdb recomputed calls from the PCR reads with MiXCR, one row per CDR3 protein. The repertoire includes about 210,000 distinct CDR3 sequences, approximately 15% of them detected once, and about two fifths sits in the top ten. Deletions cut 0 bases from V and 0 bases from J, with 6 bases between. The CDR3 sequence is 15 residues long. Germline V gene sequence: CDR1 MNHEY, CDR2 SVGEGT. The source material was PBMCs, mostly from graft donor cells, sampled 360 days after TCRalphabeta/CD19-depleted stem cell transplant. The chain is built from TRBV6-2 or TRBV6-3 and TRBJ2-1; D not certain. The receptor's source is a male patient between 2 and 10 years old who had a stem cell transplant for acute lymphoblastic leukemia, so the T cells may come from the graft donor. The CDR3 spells CASSYSRSSYNEQFF. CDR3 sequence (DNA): TGTGCCAGCAGTTACTCAAGGAGCTCCTACAATGAGCAGTTCTTC.